A single sample is the source of the 17 T cell receptor beta chains below, sequenced in a study of radiation and T cells in renal cell carcinoma. The time point: blood 4 weeks post-SBRT, at nephrectomy. Sample treatment: 15 Gy SBRT to primary tumor, nephrectomy 4 weeks later. The repertoire was sequenced with immunoSEQ multiplex PCR; TCRdb's copy has only in-frame clones and lacks some. The table includes around 95,000 clones, 75% to 85% detected once. Sequences were derived from blood, sampled from a patient whose treatment included radiotherapy and nephrectomy. Receptors were obtained from a man between 60 and 75 years old with renal cell carcinoma.

J is TRBJ2-1 and V is TRBV25-1; 12 bases are shared with TRBD2. After removal of 3 bases from V and 11 bases from J, the junction contained 5 bases not matched to a gene. Looked up from germline, CDR1 is MGHDK and CDR2 is SYGVNS. The CDR3 is 14 amino acids. This CDR3 reads CASSDPGLAGKQFF. The CDR3 bases are TGTGCCAGCAGTGACCCTGGACTAGCGGGAAAGCAGTTCTTC.

The rearrangement uses TRBV5-1 and TRBJ2-1; 8 positions agree with TRBD2. With V trimmed by 2 bases and J by 7 bases, 20 bases remained unmatched. Germline lookup yields CDR1 SGHRS and CDR2 YFSETQ. The CDR3 has 19 amino acids. The CDR3 DNA is TGCGCCAGCAGCTTCCCACCCAATGTAGCGGGAAAGGTAGGAAATGAGCAGTTCTTC. This codes for CASSFPPNVAGKVGNEQFF.

The chain links TRBV11-3 to TRBJ2-1, with D possibly being TRBD1 or TRBD2 (6 bases each). The CDR3 consists of 13 residues. CDR1 is SGHNT, CDR2 YENEEA, per germline. V shed 5 bases and J shed 7 bases, with 12 bases lying between them. CDR3 sequence reads: CASSLVGGNEQFF. CDR3 DNA: TGTGCCAGCAGCCTGGTAGGGGGGAATGAGCAGTTCTTC.

This chain connects TRBV9 to TRBJ2-2, with 10 bases fitting TRBD1. V shed 1 base, J shed 6 bases, and the junction held 6 bases outside the gene matches. Per germline, CDR1 SGDLS and CDR2 YYNGEE. The CDR3 is made up of 16 amino acids. Here the CDR3 reads CASSVYGQGVSGELFF. For the CDR3, the DNA is TGTGCCAGCAGCGTATATGGACAGGGGGTATCCGGGGAGCTGTTTTTT.

The chain recombines TRBV5-4 with TRBJ1-4, with 8 nucleotides matching TRBD1. The junction had 7 bases not matched to a gene; V was cut back by 3 bases and J by 6 bases. The CDR3 has 15 amino acids. Germline CDR1 is SGHNT and CDR2 is YYREEE (reference sequence). DNA for the CDR3: TGTGCCAGCAGCTCCGACAGGGGAGGGGATGAAAAACTGTTTTTT. It codes for CASSSDRGGDEKLFF.

The rearrangement joins TRBV5-5 to TRBJ2-7, with TRBD2 identical over 7 bases. This CDR3 is built from 17 residues. Trimming removed 4 bases from V and 5 bases from J; junction bases left unmatched: 18. Germline assignment: CDR1 SGHKS and CDR2 YYEKEE (reference sequence). For the CDR3, the DNA is TGTGCCAGCAGCCCCCTCGGAGGTCGGGAGGCCAAGAACGAGCAGTACTTC. This encodes CASSPLGGREAKNEQYF. Based on the CDR3 plus reference TRBV5-5 and TRBJ2-7, the full variable domain is DAGVTQSPTHLIKTRGQQVTLRCSPISGHKSVSWYQQVLGQGPQFIFQYYEKEERGRGNFPDRFSARQFPNYSSELNVNALLLGDSALYLCASSPLGGREAKNEQYFGPGTRLTVT.

The chain combines TRBV28 with TRBJ2-7; 8 nucleotides line up with TRBD1. This CDR3 is built from 17 residues. Germline lookup yields CDR1 MDHEN and CDR2 SYDVKM. The trim removed 6 bases at V and 1 base at J, leaving 14 bases unmatched. CDR3 coding DNA: TGTGCCAGCAGGACCCCTCTCCAGGGGGCCCTTTCCTACGAGCAGTACTTC. Translated, it gives CASRTPLQGALSYEQYF.

J is TRBJ2-7 and V is TRBV9; 7 nucleotides line up with TRBD1. The ends lost 3 bases at V and 3 bases at J; junction bases unmatched: 3. The CDR3 consists of 13 residues. Germline-derived CDR1 and CDR2 are SGDLS and YYNGEE. CDR3 residues: CASSATGRYEQYF. In nucleotides, the CDR3 is TGTGCCAGCAGCGCGACAGGGCGCTACGAGCAGTACTTC.

The rearrangement joins TRBV18 to TRBJ2-1, with 10 bases that match TRBD2. V gave up 1 base and J gave up 0 bases; unmatched junction bases: 9. CDR1 and CDR2 from the germline V gene are KGHSH and LQKENI. CDR3 length equals 19 residues. In DNA form, the CDR3 reads TGTGCCAGCTCACCACGTCCCGGGACTAGCGAGAGCTCCTACAATGAGCAGTTCTTC. As protein: CASSPRPGTSESSYNEQFF.

This sequence joins TRBV6-1 and TRBJ1-2; no clear D gene. From germline, CDR1 is MNHNS and CDR2 SASEGT. V gave up 5 bases and J gave up 3 bases, with 16 bases separating them. CDR3 length: 15 amino acids. The CDR3 region is CASSPRLPRDYGYTF. Written as DNA, the CDR3 is TGTGCCAGCAGTCCCCGGCTACCCCGAGACTATGGCTACACCTTC.

V usage is TRBV7-6 and J usage is TRBJ1-1, with TRBD1 matching 7 bases. The germline CDR1 and CDR2 sequences are SGHVS and FNYEAQ. This CDR3 is 14 amino acids long. J gave up 6 bases and V 5 bases, and 9 bases lay outside the gene matches. In nucleotides, the CDR3 is TGTGCCAGCAGCATAGACAGGGTCAAGTCTGAAGCTTTCTTT. This encodes CASSIDRVKSEAFF. Full variable domain (rest looked up from reference TRBV7-6 and TRBJ1-1): GAGVSQSPRYKVTKRGQDVALRCDPISGHVSLYWYRQALGQGPEFLTYFNYEAQQDKSGLPNDRFSAERPEGSISTLTIQRTEQRDSAMYRCASSIDRVKSEAFFGQGTRLTVV.

This clone was counted once. The chain couples TRBV5-4 to TRBJ2-7, with D tentatively TRBD1 (7 bases). CDR1 is SGHNT and CDR2 is YYREEE in the germline V gene (reference sequence). V was shortened by 3 bases and J by 12 bases, with 22 bases between the two germline ends. This CDR3 has 14 residues. DNA of the CDR3: TGTGCCAGCAGCTCCGTGGGCCGACAGGGAGGAAGGTACTTC. Its translation: CASSSVGRQGGRYF.

This chain joins TRBV9 and TRBJ2-5; D unresolved. The CDR3 totals 13 residues. V was pared by 0 bases and J by 7 bases, with 10 bases between. CDR1 SGDLS and CDR2 YYNGEE come from the germline V gene. The CDR3 is CASSVEVVGTQYF. Written as DNA, the CDR3 is TGTGCCAGCAGCGTAGAGGTCGTGGGGACCCAGTACTTC.

V usage is TRBV14 and J usage is TRBJ2-7; weak D call: TRBD2 (6 bases). Trimming cost V 4 bases and J 6 bases, with 13 bases left between them. Germline V gene sequence: CDR1 SGHDN, CDR2 FVKESK. The CDR3 runs to 13 residues. This CDR3 is CASSRDPGVEQYF. The CDR3 region has the DNA TGTGCCAGCAGCCGAGATCCGGGAGTCGAGCAGTACTTC.

The chain links TRBV27 to TRBJ2-3, with TRBD2 as a possible D gene (5 bases). Per the germline V gene, CDR1 is MNHEY and CDR2 is SMNVEV (reference sequence). This CDR3 spans 14 amino acids. Trimming left V 3 bases short and J 3 bases short, with 10 bases between. CDR3 coding DNA: TGTGCCAGCAGTTTGATTGGGAGTACAGATACGCAGTATTTT. Amino acids: CASSLIGSTDTQYF.

This clone has only one observation. This chain joins TRBV5-1 and TRBJ2-7; no definite D call. The V end lost 2 bases, the J end lost 0 bases, and 9 bases lay between the germline ends. Germline V lookup: CDR1 SGHRS, CDR2 YFSETQ. The CDR3 length is 14 residues. DNA for the CDR3: TGCGCCAGCAGCTTTGTAGAACACTCCTACGAGCAGTACTTC. Translating gives CASSFVEHSYEQYF.

The rearrangement uses TRBV7-2 and TRBJ2-3; D not certain. V dropped 5 bases and J dropped 0 bases, with 15 bases sitting between them. The CDR3 has 16 residues. Germline-derived CDR1 and CDR2 are SGHTA and FQGNSA. The CDR3 loop is CASSPGSVFSTDTQYF. DNA for the CDR3: TGTGCCAGCAGCCCTGGGTCGGTCTTTAGCACAGATACGCAGTATTTT.